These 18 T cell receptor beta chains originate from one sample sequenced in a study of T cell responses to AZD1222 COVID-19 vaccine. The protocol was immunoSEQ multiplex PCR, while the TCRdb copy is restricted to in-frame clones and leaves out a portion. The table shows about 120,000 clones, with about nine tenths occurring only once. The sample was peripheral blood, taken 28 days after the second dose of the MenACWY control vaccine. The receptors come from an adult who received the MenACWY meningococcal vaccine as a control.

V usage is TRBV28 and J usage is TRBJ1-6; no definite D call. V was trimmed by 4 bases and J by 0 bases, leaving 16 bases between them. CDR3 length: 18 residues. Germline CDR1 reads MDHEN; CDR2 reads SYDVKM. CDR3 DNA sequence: TGTGCCAGCAGTTCTGTACCTCGGTTGAGCTCCTATAATTCACCCCTCCACTTT. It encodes CASSSVPRLSSYNSPLHF.

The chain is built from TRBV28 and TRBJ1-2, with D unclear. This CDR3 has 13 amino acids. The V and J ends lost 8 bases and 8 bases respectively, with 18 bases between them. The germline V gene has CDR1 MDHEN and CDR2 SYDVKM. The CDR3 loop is CASWTEATGGYTF. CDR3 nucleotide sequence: TGTGCCAGCTGGACGGAGGCGACGGGCGGCTACACCTTC.

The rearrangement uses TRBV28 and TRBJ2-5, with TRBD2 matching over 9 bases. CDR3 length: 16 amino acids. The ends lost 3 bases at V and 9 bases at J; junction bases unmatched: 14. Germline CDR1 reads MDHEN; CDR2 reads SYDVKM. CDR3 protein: CASSFSLGGRANPQYF. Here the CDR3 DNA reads TGTGCCAGCAGTTTCAGTTTGGGCGGGAGGGCAAATCCCCAGTACTTC. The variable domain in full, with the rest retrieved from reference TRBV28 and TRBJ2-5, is DVKVTQSSRYLVKRTGEKVFLECVQDMDHENMFWYRQDPGLGLRLIYFSYDVKMKEKGDIPEGYSVSREKKERFSLILESASTNQTSMYLCASSFSLGGRANPQYFGPGTRLLVL.

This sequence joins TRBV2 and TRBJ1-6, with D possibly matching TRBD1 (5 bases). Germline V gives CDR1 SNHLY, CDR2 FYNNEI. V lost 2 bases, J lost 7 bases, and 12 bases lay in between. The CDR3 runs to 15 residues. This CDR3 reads CASSEWGTKNSPLHF. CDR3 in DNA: TGTGCCAGCAGTGAATGGGGGACGAAAAATTCACCCCTCCACTTT.

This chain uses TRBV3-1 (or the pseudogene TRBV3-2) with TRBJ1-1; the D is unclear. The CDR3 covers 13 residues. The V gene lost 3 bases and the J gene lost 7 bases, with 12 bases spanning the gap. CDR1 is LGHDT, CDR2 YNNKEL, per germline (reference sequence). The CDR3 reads CASSHPKRGEAFF. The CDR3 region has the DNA TGTGCCAGCAGCCACCCAAAGCGGGGTGAAGCTTTCTTT.

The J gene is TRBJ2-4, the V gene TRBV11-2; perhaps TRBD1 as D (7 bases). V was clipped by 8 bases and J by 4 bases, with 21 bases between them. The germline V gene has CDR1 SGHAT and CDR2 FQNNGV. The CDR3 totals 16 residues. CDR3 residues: CASGTLGGGVKNIQYF. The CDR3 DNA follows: TGTGCCAGCGGCACGCTCGGAGGGGGCGTAAAAAACATTCAGTACTTC.

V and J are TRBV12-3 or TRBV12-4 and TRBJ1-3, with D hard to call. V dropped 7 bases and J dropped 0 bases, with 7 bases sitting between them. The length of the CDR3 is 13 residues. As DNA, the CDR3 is TGTGCCAGCAAGCATAACTCTGGAAACACCATATATTTT. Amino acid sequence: CASKHNSGNTIYF.

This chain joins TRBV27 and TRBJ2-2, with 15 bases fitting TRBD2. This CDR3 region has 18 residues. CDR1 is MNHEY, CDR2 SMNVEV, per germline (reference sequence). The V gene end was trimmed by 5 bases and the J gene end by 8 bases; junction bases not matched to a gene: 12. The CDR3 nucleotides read TGTGCCAGCAGTCAACCGGGACTAGCGGGGGGTCCCTCGGGGGAGCTGTTTTTT. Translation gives CASSQPGLAGGPSGELFF.

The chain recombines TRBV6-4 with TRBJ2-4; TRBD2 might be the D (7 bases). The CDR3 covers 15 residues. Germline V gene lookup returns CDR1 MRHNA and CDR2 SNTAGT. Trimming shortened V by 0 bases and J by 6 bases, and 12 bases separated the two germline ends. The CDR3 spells CASSDSQGGGNIQYF. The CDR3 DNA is TGTGCCAGCAGTGACTCACAGGGAGGGGGAAACATTCAGTACTTC.

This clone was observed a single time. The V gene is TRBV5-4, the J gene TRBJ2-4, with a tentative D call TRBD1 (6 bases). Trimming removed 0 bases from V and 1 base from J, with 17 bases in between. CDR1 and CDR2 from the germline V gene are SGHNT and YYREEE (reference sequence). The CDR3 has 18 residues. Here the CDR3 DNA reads TGTGCCAGCAGCTTGGCCGGGACATCCTCGTTGGCCAAAAACATTCAGTACTTC. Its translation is CASSLAGTSSLAKNIQYF.

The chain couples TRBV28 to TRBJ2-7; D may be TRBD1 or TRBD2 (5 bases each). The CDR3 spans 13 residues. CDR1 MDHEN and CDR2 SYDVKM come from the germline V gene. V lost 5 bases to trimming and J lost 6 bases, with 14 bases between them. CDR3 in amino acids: CASSPAGTPEQYF. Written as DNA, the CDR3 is TGTGCCAGCAGTCCGGCCGGGACCCCCGAGCAGTACTTC.

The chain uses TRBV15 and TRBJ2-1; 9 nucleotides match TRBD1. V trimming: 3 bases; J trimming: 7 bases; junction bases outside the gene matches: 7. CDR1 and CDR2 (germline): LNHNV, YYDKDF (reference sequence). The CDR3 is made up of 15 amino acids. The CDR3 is CATSSPGQGRNEQFF. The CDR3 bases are TGTGCCACCAGCAGTCCCGGACAGGGGAGGAATGAGCAGTTCTTC.

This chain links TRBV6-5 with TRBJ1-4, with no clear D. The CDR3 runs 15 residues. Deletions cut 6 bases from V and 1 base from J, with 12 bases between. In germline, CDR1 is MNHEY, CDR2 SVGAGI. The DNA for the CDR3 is TGTGCCAGCAGACCGCGGGCCCAAACTAATGAAAAACTGTTTTTT. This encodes CASRPRAQTNEKLFF.

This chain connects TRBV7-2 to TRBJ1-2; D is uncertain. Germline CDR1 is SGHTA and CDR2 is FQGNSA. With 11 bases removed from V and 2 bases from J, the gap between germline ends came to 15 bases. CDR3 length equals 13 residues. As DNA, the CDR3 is TGTGCCGGTACAGCCGGGAGCAACTATGGCTACACCTTC. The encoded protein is CAGTAGSNYGYTF.

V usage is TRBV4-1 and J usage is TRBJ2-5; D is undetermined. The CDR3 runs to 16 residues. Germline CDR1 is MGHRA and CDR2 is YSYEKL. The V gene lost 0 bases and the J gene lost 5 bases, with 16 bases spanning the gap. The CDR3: CASSQDASEVSETQYF. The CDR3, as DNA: TGCGCCAGCAGCCAAGATGCGTCAGAAGTTTCGGAGACCCAGTACTTC.

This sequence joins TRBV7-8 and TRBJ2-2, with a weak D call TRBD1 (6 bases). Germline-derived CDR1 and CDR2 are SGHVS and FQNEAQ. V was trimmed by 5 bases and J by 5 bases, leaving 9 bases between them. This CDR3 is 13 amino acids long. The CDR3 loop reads CASSPDRTGELFF. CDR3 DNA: TGTGCCAGCAGCCCGGACAGAACCGGGGAGCTGTTTTTT.

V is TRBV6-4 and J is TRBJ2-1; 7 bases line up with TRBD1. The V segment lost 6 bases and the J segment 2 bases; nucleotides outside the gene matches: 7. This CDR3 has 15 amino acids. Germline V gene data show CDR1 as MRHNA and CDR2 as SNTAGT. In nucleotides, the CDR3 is TGTGCCAGCAGGCCACAGGGGCAGGCCTACAATGAGCAGTTCTTC. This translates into CASRPQGQAYNEQFF.

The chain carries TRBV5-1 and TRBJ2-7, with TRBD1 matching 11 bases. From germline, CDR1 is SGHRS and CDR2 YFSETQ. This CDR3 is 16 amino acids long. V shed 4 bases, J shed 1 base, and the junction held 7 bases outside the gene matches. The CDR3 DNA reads TGCGCCAGCAGCATACACGGGACAGGGGGTTCCTACGAGCAGTACTTC. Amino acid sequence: CASSIHGTGGSYEQYF.